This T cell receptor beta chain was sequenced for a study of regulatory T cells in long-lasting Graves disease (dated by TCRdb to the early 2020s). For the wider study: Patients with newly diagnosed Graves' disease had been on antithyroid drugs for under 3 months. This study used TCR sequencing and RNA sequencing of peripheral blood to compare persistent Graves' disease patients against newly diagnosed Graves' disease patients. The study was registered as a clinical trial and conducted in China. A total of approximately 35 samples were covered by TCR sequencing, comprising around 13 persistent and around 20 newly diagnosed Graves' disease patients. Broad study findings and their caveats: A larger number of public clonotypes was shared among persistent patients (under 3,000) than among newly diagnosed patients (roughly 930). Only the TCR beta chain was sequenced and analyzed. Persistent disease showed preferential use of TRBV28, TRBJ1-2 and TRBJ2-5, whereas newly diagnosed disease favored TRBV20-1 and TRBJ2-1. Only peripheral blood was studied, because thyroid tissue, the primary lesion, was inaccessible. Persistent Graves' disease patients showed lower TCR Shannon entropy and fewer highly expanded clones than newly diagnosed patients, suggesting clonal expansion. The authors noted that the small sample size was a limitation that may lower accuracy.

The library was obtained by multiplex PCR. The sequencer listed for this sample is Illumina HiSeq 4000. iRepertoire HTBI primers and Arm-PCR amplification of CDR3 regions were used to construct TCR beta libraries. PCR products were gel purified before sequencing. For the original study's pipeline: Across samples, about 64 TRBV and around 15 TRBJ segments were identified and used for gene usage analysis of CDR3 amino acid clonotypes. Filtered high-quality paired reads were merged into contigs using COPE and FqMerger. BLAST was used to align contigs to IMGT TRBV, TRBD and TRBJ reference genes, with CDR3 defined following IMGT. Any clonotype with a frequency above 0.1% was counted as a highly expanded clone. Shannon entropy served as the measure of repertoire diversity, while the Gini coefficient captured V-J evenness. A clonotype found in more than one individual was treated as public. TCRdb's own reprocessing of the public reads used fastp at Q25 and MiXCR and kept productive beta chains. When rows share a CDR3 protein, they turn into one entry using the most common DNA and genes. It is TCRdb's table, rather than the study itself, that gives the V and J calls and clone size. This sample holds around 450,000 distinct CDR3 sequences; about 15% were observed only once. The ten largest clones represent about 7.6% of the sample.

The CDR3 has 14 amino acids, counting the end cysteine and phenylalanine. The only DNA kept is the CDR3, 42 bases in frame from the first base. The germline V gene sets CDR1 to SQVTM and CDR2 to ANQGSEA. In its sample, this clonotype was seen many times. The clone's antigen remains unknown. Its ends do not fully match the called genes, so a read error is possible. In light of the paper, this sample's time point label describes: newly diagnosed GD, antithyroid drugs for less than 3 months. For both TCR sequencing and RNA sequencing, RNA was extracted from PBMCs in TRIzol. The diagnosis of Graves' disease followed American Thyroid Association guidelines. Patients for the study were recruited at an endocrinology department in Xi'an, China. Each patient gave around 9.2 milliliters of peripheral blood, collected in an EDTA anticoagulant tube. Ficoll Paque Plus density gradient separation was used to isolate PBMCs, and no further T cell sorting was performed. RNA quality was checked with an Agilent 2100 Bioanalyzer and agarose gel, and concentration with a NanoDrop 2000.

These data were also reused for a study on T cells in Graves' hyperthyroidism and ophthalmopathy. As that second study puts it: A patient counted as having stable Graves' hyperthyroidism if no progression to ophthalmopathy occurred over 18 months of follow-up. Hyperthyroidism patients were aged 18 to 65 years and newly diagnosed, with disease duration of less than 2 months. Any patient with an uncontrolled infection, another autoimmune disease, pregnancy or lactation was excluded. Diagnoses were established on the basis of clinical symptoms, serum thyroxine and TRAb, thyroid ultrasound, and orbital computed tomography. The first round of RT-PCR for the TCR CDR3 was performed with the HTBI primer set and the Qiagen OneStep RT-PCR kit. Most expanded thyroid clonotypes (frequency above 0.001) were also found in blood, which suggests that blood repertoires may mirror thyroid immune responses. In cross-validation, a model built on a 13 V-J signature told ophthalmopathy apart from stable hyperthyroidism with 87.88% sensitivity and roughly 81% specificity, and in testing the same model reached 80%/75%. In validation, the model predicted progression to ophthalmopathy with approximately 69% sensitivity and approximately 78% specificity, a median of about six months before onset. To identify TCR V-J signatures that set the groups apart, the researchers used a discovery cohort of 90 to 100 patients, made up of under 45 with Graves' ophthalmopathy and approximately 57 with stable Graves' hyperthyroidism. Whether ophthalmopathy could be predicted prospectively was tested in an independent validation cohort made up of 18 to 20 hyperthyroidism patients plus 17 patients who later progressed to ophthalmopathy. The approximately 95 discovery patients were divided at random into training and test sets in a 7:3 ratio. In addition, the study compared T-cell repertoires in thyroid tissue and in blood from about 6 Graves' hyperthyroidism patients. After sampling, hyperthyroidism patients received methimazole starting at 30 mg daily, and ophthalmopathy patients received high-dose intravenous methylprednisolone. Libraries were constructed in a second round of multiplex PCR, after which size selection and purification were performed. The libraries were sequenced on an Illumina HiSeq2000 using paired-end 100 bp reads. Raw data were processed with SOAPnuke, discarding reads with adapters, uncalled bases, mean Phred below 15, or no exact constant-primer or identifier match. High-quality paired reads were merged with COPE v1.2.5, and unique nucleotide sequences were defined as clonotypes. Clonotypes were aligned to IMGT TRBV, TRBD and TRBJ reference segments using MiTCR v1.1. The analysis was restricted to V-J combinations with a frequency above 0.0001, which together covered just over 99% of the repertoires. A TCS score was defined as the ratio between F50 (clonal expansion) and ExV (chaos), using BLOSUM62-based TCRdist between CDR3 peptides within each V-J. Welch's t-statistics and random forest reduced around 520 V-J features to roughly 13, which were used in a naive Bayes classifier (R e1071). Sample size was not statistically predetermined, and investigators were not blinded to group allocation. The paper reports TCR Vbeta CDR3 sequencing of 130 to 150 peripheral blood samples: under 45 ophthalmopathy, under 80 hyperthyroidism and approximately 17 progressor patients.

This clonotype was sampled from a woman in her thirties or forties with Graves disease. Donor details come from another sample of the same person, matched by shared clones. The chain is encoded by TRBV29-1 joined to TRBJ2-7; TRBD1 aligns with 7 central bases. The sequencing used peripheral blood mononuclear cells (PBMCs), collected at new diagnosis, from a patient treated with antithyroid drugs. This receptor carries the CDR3 CSVEEGAGSYEQYF. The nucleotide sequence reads TGCAGCGTCGAAGAGGGGGCAGGGTCCTACGAGCAGTACTTC.